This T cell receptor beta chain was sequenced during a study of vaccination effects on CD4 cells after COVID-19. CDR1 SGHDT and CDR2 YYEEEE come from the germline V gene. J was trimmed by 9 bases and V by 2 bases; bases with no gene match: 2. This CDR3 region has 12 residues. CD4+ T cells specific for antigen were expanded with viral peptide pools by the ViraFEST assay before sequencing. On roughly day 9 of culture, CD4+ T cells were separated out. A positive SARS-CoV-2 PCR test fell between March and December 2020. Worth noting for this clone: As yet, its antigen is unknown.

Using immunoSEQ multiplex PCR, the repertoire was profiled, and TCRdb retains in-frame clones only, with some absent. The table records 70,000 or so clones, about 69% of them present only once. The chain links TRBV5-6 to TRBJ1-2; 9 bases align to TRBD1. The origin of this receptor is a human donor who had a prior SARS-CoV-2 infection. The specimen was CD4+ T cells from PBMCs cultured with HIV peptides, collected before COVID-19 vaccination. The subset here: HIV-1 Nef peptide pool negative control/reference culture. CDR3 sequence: CASSFTGGSYTF. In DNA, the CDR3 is TGTGCCAGCAGCTTTACAGGGGGCAGCTACACCTTC.